The 15 T cell receptor beta chains below all came from one sample that was sequenced in a study of response to subunit inactivated influenza vaccine. TCRdb itself ran the RT-PCR reads through MiXCR, one entry per CDR3 protein. Among roughly 170,000 distinct CDR3 sequences listed, around 9% were seen once. This specimen was non-naive T cells sorted from PBMCs, taken on the day of vaccination. The source of these receptors is a man aged 50 to 59 who received an inactivated influenza vaccine.

This CDR3 is CASSQGQGNTEAFF. The CDR3 DNA reads TGTGCCAGCTCACAGGGACAGGGGAACACTGAAGCTTTCTTT. This rearrangement joins TRBV18 to TRBJ1-1; 9 bases align to TRBD1. V dropped 4 bases and J dropped 1; count of bases not matched to a gene: 1. Germline V lookup: CDR1 KGHSH, CDR2 LQKENI. CDR3 size: 14 residues.

Only a few counts were recorded for this clonotype. The V call is TRBV28, the J call TRBJ2-1; TRBD1 aligns across 9 bases. V shed 3 bases and J 7 bases; nucleotides not matched to a gene: 7. The CDR3 consists of 15 residues. Germline CDR1 and CDR2: MDHEN and SYDVKM. The CDR3 region is CASSFGDREGNEQFF. The DNA of the CDR3 is TGTGCCAGCAGTTTTGGGGACAGGGAAGGGAATGAGCAGTTCTTC.

This clonotype was counted at least ten times. The J gene is TRBJ2-7, the V gene TRBV4-1; no clear D. The CDR3 runs to 14 residues. CDR1 and CDR2 from the germline V gene are MGHRA and YSYEKL. Deletions cut 0 bases from V and 6 bases from J, with 12 bases between. The CDR3 DNA reads TGCGCCAGCAGCCAAGATTTACGGTTGCGCGAGCAGTACTTC. Translated, it gives CASSQDLRLREQYF.

The chain recombines TRBV3-1 with TRBJ2-5, with D tentatively TRBD1 or TRBD2 (5 bases each). Trimming removed 1 base at V and 2 bases at J, with 11 bases between. This CDR3 spans 15 amino acids. CDR1 LGHDT and CDR2 YNNKEL come from the germline V gene (reference sequence). CDR3 residues: CASSQGPGRQETQYF. CDR3 DNA sequence: TGTGCCAGCAGCCAAGGGCCGGGGCGACAAGAGACCCAGTACTTC.

The V and J genes are TRBV27 and TRBJ2-5; 11 bases line up with TRBD2. Trimming took 4 bases from V and 2 from J; bases not matched to a gene: 3. Germline-derived CDR1 and CDR2 are MNHEY and SMNVEV (reference sequence). The CDR3 has 15 amino acids. The CDR3 nucleotides read TGTGCCAGCAGTTCGCTAGCGGGGGGACAAGAGACCCAGTACTTC. The encoded protein is CASSSLAGGQETQYF.

This clonotype has a handful of counts. J is TRBJ1-1 and V is TRBV5-1; possible D gene TRBD1, 6 bases. V lost 0 bases, J lost 3 bases, and 9 bases lay in between. CDR1 is SGHRS and CDR2 is YFSETQ in the germline V gene. This CDR3 region has 14 residues. The CDR3 region has the DNA TGCGCCAGCAGCTTGGATGGGGGCCACACTGAAGCTTTCTTT. Protein sequence: CASSLDGGHTEAFF.

This chain connects TRBV20-1 to TRBJ2-7; 9 nucleotides agree with TRBD1. Germline CDR1 reads DFQATT; CDR2 reads SNEGSKA (reference sequence). The CDR3 has 13 residues. J gave up 6 bases and V 4 bases, and 7 bases lay outside the gene matches. The CDR3 here is CSAKGQGRGEQYF. DNA of the CDR3: TGCAGTGCTAAGGGACAGGGCAGAGGCGAGCAGTACTTC.

At least ten counts were recorded for this clonotype. The chain uses TRBV20-1 and TRBJ2-2; 8 nucleotides agree with TRBD2. The CDR3 spans 14 residues. Germline CDR1 DFQATT, CDR2 SNEGSKA (reference sequence). With 2 bases clipped from V and 6 bases from J, the junction kept 5 bases outside the gene matches. The CDR3 nucleotides are TGCAGTGCTAGACCGGGAGGGGGGTCCGGGGAGCTGTTTTTT. Translated: CSARPGGGSGELFF.

V and J are TRBV7-9 and TRBJ1-2; D is undetermined. Germline CDR1 and CDR2: SEHNR and FQNEAQ (reference sequence). CDR3 length equals 14 residues. With 5 bases removed from V and 2 bases from J, the gap between germline ends came to 12 bases. The CDR3 is CASSLLDGNYGYTF. The CDR3, as DNA: TGTGCCAGCAGCCTCCTCGACGGAAACTATGGCTACACCTTC.

This chain uses TRBV11-2 with TRBJ2-2, with D possibly being TRBD1 (5 bases). From germline, CDR1 is SGHAT and CDR2 FQNNGV. The CDR3 sequence is 16 residues long. Trimming removed 3 bases at V and 1 base at J, with 12 bases between. The chain's CDR3 is CASSFFQGKNTGELFF. Here the CDR3 DNA reads TGTGCCAGCAGCTTCTTTCAGGGCAAGAACACCGGGGAGCTGTTTTTT. The full variable domain, its missing parts supplied by reference TRBV11-2 and TRBJ2-2, is EAGVAQSPRYKIIEKRQSVAFWCNPISGHATLYWYQQILGQGPKLLIQFQNNGVVDDSQLPKDRFSAERLKGVDSTLKIQPAKLEDSAVYLCASSFFQGKNTGELFFGEGSRLTVL.

The chain is built from TRBV19 and TRBJ2-7; 14 bases map to TRBD2. The CDR3 has 15 amino acids. CDR1 and CDR2 (germline): LNHDA, SQIVND (reference sequence). Trimming at V came to 5 bases and at J to 4 bases, leaving 4 bases not matched to a gene. The CDR3 DNA sequence: TGTGCCAGTAGTCCACGGACTAGCGGGAGGTACGAGCAGTACTTC. Its protein is CASSPRTSGRYEQYF. Full variable domain (outside the CDR3, taken from reference TRBV19 and TRBJ2-7): DGGITQSPKYLFRKEGQNVTLSCEQNLNHDAMYWYRQDPGQGLRLIYYSQIVNDFQKGDIAEGYSVSREKKESFPLTVTSAQKNPTAFYLCASSPRTSGRYEQYFGPGTRLTVT.

The chain employs TRBV20-1 and TRBJ2-3, with D hard to call. Trimming left V 3 bases short and J 1 base short, with 11 bases between. The CDR3 covers 14 residues. Germline CDR1 and CDR2: DFQATT and SNEGSKA (reference sequence). The CDR3 reads CSARSLIGTDTQYF. CDR3 DNA sequence: TGCAGTGCTAGGTCCCTGATAGGCACAGATACGCAGTATTTT.

In this sample, this clonotype turned up a few times. The rearrangement joins TRBV4-2 to TRBJ1-1, with D tentatively TRBD1 (5 bases). The CDR3 is 14 residues long. Germline V gene data show CDR1 as LGHNA and CDR2 as YNFKEQ. Trimming took off 2 bases at V and 4 bases at J, with 11 bases between the two ends. The CDR3 spells CASSQWLGTTEAFF. DNA of the CDR3: TGTGCCAGCAGCCAATGGTTGGGGACCACTGAAGCTTTCTTT.

The chain recombines TRBV4-1 with TRBJ2-1, with TRBD2 matching over 14 bases. This CDR3 contains 18 residues. Trimming took 2 bases from V and 4 from J; bases not matched to a gene: 7. Germline values: CDR1 MGHRA, CDR2 YSYEKL. The DNA for the CDR3 is TGCGCCAGCAGCCAAAGGACTAGCGGGGGGCAAATTTACAATGAGCAGTTCTTC. This sequence encodes CASSQRTSGGQIYNEQFF.

The V gene is TRBV6-1, the J gene TRBJ2-5, with D uncertain. The CDR3 runs to 14 residues. The V end lost 1 base, the J end lost 1 base, and 7 bases lay between the germline ends. Germline values: CDR1 MNHNS, CDR2 SASEGT. The CDR3 DNA is TGTGCCAGCAGTGAAGTTAGGGTCCAAGAGACCCAGTACTTC. Translation gives CASSEVRVQETQYF.